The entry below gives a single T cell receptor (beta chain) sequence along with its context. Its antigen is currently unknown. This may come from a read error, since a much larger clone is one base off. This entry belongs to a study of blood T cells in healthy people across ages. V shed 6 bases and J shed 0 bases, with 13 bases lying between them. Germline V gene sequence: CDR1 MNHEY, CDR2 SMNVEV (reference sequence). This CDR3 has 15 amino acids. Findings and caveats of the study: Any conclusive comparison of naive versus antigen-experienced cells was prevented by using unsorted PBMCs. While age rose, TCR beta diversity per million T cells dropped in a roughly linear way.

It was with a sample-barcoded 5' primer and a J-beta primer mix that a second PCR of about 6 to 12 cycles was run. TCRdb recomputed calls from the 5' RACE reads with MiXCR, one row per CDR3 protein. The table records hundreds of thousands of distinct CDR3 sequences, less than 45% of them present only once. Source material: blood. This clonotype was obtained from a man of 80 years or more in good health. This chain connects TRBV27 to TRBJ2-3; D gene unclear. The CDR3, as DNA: TGTGCCAGCAGGGAGCTTGCCCCTAGCACAGATACGCAGTATTTT. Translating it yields CASRELAPSTDTQYF.